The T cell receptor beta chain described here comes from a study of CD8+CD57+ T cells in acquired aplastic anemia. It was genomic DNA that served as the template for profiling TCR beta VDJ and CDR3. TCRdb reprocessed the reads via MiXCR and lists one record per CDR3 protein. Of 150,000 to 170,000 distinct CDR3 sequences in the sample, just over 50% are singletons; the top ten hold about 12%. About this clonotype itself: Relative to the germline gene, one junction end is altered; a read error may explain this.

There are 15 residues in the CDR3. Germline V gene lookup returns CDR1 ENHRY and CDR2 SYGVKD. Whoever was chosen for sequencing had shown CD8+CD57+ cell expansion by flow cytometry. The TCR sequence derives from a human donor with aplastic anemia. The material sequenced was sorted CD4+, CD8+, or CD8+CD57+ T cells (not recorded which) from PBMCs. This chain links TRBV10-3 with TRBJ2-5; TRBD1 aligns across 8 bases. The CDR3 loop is CAISAGDRPRETRYF. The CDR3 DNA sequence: TGTGCCATCAGTGCGGGGGACAGGCCTCGGGAGACCCGGTACTTC.